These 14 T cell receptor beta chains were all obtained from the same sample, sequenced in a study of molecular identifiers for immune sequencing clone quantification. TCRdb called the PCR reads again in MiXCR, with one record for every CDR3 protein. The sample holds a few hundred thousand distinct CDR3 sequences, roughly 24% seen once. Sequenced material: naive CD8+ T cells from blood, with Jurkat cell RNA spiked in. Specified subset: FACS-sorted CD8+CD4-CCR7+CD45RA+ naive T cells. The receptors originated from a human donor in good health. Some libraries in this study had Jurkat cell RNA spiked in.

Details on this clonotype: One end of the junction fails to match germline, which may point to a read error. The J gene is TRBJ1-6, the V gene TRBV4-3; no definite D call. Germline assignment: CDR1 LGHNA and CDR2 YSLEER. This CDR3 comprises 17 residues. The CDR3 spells CASNQAATSSYNSPLHF. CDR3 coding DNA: TGCGCCAGCAACCAAGCGGCCACCAGCTCCTATAATTCACCCCTCCACTTT.

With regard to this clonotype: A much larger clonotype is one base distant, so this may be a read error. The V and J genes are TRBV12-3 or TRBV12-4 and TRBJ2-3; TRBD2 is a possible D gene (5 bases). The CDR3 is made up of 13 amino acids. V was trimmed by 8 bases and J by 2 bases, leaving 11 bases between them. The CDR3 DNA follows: TGTGCCAGCGGCTTGGGAGTCACAGATACGCAGTATTTT. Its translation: CASGLGVTDTQYF.

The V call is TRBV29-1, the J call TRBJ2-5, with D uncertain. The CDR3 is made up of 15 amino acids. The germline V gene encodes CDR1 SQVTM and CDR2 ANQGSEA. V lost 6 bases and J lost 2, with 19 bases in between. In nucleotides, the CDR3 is TGCAGCGTCCCCCCGTTGACGGAATATCAAGAGACCCAGTACTTC. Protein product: CSVPPLTEYQETQYF.

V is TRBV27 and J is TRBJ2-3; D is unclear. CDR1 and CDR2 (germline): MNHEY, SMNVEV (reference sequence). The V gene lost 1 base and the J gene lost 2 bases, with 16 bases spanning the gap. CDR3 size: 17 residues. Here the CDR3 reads CASSLLGRLHYTDTQYF. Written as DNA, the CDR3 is TGTGCCAGCAGTTTATTGGGTAGGCTCCATTACACAGATACGCAGTATTTT.

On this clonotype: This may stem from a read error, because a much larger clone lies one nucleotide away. The CDR3 is CASSEGPAELTDTQCF. The CDR3 region has the DNA TGTGCCAGCAGCGAAGGCCCAGCGGAACTTACAGATACGCAGTGTTTT. The chain is built from TRBV2 and TRBJ2-3, with D possibly TRBD2 on 5 matching bases. The germline gives CDR1 SNHLY, CDR2 FYNNEI. The CDR3 loop spans 16 amino acids.

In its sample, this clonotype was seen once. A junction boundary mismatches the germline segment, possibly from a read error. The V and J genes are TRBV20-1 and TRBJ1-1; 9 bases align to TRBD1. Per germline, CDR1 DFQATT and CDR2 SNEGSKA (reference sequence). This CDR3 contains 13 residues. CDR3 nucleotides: TGCAGTGCTAGATACAGGGGGCTCACTGAAGCTTCCTTT. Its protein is CSARYRGLTEASF.

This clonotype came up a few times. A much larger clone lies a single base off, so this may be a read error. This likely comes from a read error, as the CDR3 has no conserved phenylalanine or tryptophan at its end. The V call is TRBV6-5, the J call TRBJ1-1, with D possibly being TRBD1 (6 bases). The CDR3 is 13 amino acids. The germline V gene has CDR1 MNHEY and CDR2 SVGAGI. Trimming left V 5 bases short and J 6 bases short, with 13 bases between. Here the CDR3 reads CASSRTGSAEAFL. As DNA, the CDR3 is TGTGCCAGCAGTCGTACAGGGAGCGCTGAAGCTTTCCTT.

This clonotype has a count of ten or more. CDR3 nucleotide sequence: TGCGCCAGCAGCCCGACTAGCGCATCCCCCAATGAGCAGTTCTTC. This gives the protein CASSPTSASPNEQFF. The rearrangement uses TRBV4-1 and TRBJ2-1, with 8 bases lining up with TRBD2. With 4 bases clipped from V and 6 bases from J, the junction kept 8 bases outside the gene matches. From germline, CDR1 is MGHRA and CDR2 YSYEKL. This CDR3 comprises 15 residues.

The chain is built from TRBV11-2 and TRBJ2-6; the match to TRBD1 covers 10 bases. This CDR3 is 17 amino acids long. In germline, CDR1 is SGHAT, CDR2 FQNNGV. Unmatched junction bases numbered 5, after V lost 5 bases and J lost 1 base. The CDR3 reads CASSPRQGASGANVLTF. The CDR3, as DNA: TGTGCCAGCAGCCCACGACAGGGGGCGTCTGGGGCCAACGTCCTGACTTTC.

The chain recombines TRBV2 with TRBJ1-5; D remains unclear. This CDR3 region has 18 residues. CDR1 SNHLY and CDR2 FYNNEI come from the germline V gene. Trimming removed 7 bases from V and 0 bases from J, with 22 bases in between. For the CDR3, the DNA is TGTGCCAGCACCTCAGCCCGTGCAACCGAGGCTAGCAATCAGCCCCAGCATTTT. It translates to CASTSARATEASNQPQHF.

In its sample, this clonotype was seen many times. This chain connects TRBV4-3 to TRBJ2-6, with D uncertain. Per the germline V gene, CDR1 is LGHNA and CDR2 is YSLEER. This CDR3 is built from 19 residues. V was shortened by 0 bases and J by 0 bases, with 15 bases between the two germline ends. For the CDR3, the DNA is TGCGCCAGCAGCCAAGATCTTTGGCAGGCTGACTCTGGGGCCAACGTCCTGACTTTC. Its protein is CASSQDLWQADSGANVLTF.

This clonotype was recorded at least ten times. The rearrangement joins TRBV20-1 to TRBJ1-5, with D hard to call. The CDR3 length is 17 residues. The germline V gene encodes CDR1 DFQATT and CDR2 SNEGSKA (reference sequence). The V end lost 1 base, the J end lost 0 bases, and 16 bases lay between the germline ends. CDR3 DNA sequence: TGCAGTGCTAGAGTCGGAGGCTATGATCCTAGCAATCAGCCCCAGCATTTT. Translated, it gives CSARVGGYDPSNQPQHF.

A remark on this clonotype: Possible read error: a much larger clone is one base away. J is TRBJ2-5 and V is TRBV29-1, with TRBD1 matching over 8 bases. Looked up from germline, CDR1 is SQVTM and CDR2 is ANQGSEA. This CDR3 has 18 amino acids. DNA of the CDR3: TGCAGCGCAACTGAAGTGCTAGGACAGGGCGGGTTTAGAGAGACCCAGCACTTC. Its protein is CSATEVLGQGGFRETQHF.

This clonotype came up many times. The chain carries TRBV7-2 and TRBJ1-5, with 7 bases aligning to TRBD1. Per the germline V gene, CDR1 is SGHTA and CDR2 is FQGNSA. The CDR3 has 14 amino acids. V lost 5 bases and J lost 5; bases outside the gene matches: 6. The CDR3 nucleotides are TGTGCCAGCAGCACCCGGGACAGCTATCAGCCCCAGCATTTT. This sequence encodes CASSTRDSYQPQHF. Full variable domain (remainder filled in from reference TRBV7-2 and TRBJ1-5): GAGVSQSPSNKVTEKGKDVELRCDPISGHTALYWYRQSLGQGLEFLIYFQGNSAPDKSGLPSDRFSAERTGGSVSTLTIQRTQQEDSAVYLCASSTRDSYQPQHFGDGTRLSIL.